The 17 T cell receptor beta chains presented below share a single source sample, sequenced in a study of cytomegalovirus exposure and HLA in healthy donors. Using immunoSEQ multiplex PCR, the repertoire was profiled, and TCRdb retains in-frame clones only, with some absent. The sample holds approximately 190,000 clones, more than 65% seen once. Sequencing used PBMCs. The receptors originated from a woman in her twenties or thirties in good health and CMV-seropositive.

The chain recombines TRBV27 with TRBJ2-3, with D possibly matching TRBD2 (6 bases). The length of the CDR3 is 18 residues. CDR1 is MNHEY, CDR2 SMNVEV, per germline (reference sequence). Trimming left V 6 bases short and J 0 bases short, with 22 bases between. CDR3 sequence: CASRFWPGGHPSTDTQYF. In nucleotides, the CDR3 is TGTGCCAGCAGATTTTGGCCCGGAGGGCACCCTAGCACAGATACGCAGTATTTT.

The chain links TRBV19 to TRBJ1-1; 7 nucleotides line up with TRBD1. CDR1 LNHDA and CDR2 SQIVND come from the germline V gene (reference sequence). Losses at the gene ends were 7 bases for V and 1 base for J; bases not matched to a gene: 9. This CDR3 is 15 amino acids long. For the CDR3, the DNA is TGTGCCAGTAACGTACAGGGGCCACCGAACACTGAAGCTTTCTTT. This codes for CASNVQGPPNTEAFF. Full variable domain (remainder filled in from reference TRBV19 and TRBJ1-1): DGGITQSPKYLFRKEGQNVTLSCEQNLNHDAMYWYRQDPGQGLRLIYYSQIVNDFQKGDIAEGYSVSREKKESFPLTVTSAQKNPTAFYLCASNVQGPPNTEAFFGQGTRLTVV.

This chain connects TRBV7-2 to TRBJ1-2; D gene unclear. Germline V gene data show CDR1 as SGHTA and CDR2 as FQGNSA. V lost 3 bases and J 8 bases, leaving 16 bases between the germline ends. This CDR3 contains 14 residues. As DNA, the CDR3 is TGTGCCAGCAGCTTTAATACAGAGATTGGGGGCTACACCTTC. Encoded protein: CASSFNTEIGGYTF.

V gene TRBV9 combines with J gene TRBJ2-3; TRBD2 agrees at 7 bases. J gave up 7 bases and V 0 bases, and 8 bases lay outside the gene matches. CDR1 is SGDLS, CDR2 YYNGEE, per germline. The CDR3 has 15 amino acids. The CDR3 protein is CASSVGPGGTNTQYF. The CDR3 DNA follows: TGTGCCAGCAGCGTAGGACCGGGAGGAACAAATACGCAGTATTTT.

This chain uses TRBV6-1 with TRBJ1-2; D is unclear. The CDR3 has 14 residues. Trimming took off 2 bases at V and 3 bases at J, with 10 bases between the two ends. CDR1 is MNHNS, CDR2 SASEGT, per germline. The chain's CDR3 is CASSEYDTDYGYTF. The CDR3 nucleotides are TGTGCCAGCAGTGAATATGACACAGACTATGGCTACACCTTC.

The count of this clone is one. This chain uses TRBV27 with TRBJ1-1; TRBD1 matches at 10 bases. The V and J ends lost 4 bases and 11 bases, in that order; junction bases with no gene match: 13. Germline V gene data show CDR1 as MNHEY and CDR2 as SMNVEV (reference sequence). This CDR3 has 15 amino acids. This CDR3 reads CASSYTPTGQGVAFF. The DNA for the CDR3 is TGTGCCAGCAGTTACACTCCGACAGGACAGGGGGTTGCTTTCTTT.

The chain joins TRBV29-1 to TRBJ1-5; 8 nucleotides line up with TRBD1. Losses at the gene ends were 6 bases for V and 6 bases for J; bases not matched to a gene: 19. The CDR3 runs to 17 residues. CDR1 and CDR2 (germline): SQVTM, ANQGSEA. The CDR3 region is CSVGAGGDRSHCQPQHF. The CDR3 nucleotides are TGCAGCGTCGGAGCGGGGGGGGACAGGTCCCACTGTCAGCCCCAGCATTTT.

The genes are TRBV5-1 and TRBJ2-1; D remains ambiguous. Germline CDR1 is SGHRS and CDR2 is YFSETQ. This CDR3 contains 13 residues. Between the trimmed V and J ends, which lost 8 bases and 0 bases, there was a span of 9 bases. The CDR3 DNA is TGCGCCAGTTCGACTCCCTCCTACAATGAGCAGTTCTTC. It yields the protein CASSTPSYNEQFF.

The count of this clone is one. V gene TRBV15 combines with J gene TRBJ2-6; 7 bases map to TRBD2. J gave up 2 bases and V 0 bases, and 1 base lay outside the gene matches. CDR3 length equals 16 residues. Germline V gene lookup returns CDR1 LNHNV and CDR2 YYDKDF (reference sequence). CDR3 in DNA: TGTGCCACCAGCAGAGAGGGGAGGGCTGGGGCCAACGTCCTGACTTTC. Protein: CATSREGRAGANVLTF.

This clone has only a few counts. The chain uses TRBV6-1 and TRBJ2-1; 7 bases fit TRBD2. This CDR3 is 17 amino acids long. Germline V CDR1 and CDR2: MNHNS, SASEGT. After removal of 4 bases from V and 4 bases from J, the junction contained 13 bases not matched to a gene. For the CDR3, the DNA is TGTGCCAGCAGTGGCCAGCGGGACCAGACAACTTACAATGAGCAGTTCTTC. Translating it yields CASSGQRDQTTYNEQFF.

The chain couples TRBV4-1 to TRBJ1-1, with D possibly matching TRBD1 (5 bases). CDR1 and CDR2 from the germline V gene are MGHRA and YSYEKL. There are 14 residues in the CDR3. With 1 base removed from V and 6 bases from J, the gap between germline ends came to 12 bases. The CDR3: CASSQVGGSPEAFF. The DNA for the CDR3 is TGCGCCAGCAGCCAAGTGGGGGGAAGCCCTGAAGCTTTCTTT.

This clone was seen only a few times. The V call is TRBV11-2, the J call TRBJ1-2; TRBD1 aligns across 9 bases. Looked up from germline, CDR1 is SGHAT and CDR2 is FQNNGV. There are 14 residues in the CDR3. The V gene end was trimmed by 3 bases and the J gene end by 5 bases; junction bases not matched to a gene: 4. CDR3 loop: CASSFMDRGYGYTF. CDR3 nucleotides: TGTGCCAGCAGCTTTATGGACAGGGGTTATGGCTACACCTTC.

The CDR3 loop is CASSPETGQETQYF. The CDR3 region has the DNA TGCGCCAGCAGCCCGGAGACAGGGCAGGAGACCCAGTACTTC. This sequence joins TRBV5-1 and TRBJ2-5, with 7 positions matching TRBD1. Germline trimming cut 4 bases from V and 5 bases from J; bases unmatched to any gene: 8. This CDR3 is built from 14 residues. Germline CDR1 and CDR2: SGHRS and YFSETQ. Looking up the rest from reference TRBV5-1 and TRBJ2-5 gives the full variable domain: KAGVTQTPRYLIKTRGQQVTLSCSPISGHRSVSWYQQTPGQGLQFLFEYFSETQRNKGNFPGRFSGRQFSNSRSEMNVSTLELGDSALYLCASSPETGQETQYFGPGTRLLVL.

The chain carries TRBV27 and TRBJ2-7; unclear D gene. Germline V lookup: CDR1 MNHEY, CDR2 SMNVEV (reference sequence). The V end was cut by 4 bases, the J end by 3 bases, with 10 bases between. CDR3 length: 13 residues. The CDR3 sequence: CASSSRSYYEQYF. The CDR3 DNA sequence: TGTGCCAGCAGTTCCCGGTCGTACTACGAGCAGTACTTC.

The V call is TRBV7-2, the J call TRBJ2-1, with D possibly TRBD2 on 6 matching bases. The CDR3 loop spans 14 amino acids. The V and J ends lost 0 bases and 3 bases respectively, with 6 bases between them. The V gene's germline CDR1 is SGHTA and CDR2 FQGNSA. The CDR3 region is CASSLAGGYNEQFF. CDR3 coding DNA: TGTGCCAGCAGCTTAGCGGGAGGCTACAATGAGCAGTTCTTC. The variable domain in full, with the rest retrieved from reference TRBV7-2 and TRBJ2-1, is GAGVSQSPSNKVTEKGKDVELRCDPISGHTALYWYRQSLGQGLEFLIYFQGNSAPDKSGLPSDRFSAERTGGSVSTLTIQRTQQEDSAVYLCASSLAGGYNEQFFGPGTRLTVL.

In nucleotides, the CDR3 is TGCGCCAGCAGCTTGGTGACGGGAGAGACCCAGTACTTC. This encodes CASSLVTGETQYF. This sequence joins TRBV5-1 and TRBJ2-5, with no clear D. CDR3 size: 13 residues. CDR1 is SGHRS and CDR2 is YFSETQ in the germline V gene. Trimming stripped 0 bases from V and 4 bases from J, with 7 bases between.

The rearrangement links TRBV28 to TRBJ1-3, with TRBD1 identical over 7 bases. The CDR3 spans 15 residues. The V segment lost 3 bases and the J segment 2 bases; nucleotides outside the gene matches: 4. Germline values: CDR1 MDHEN, CDR2 SYDVKM. As DNA, the CDR3 is TGTGCCAGCAGTTTCAACAGGGGCCCTGGAAACACCATATATTTT. This translates into CASSFNRGPGNTIYF.